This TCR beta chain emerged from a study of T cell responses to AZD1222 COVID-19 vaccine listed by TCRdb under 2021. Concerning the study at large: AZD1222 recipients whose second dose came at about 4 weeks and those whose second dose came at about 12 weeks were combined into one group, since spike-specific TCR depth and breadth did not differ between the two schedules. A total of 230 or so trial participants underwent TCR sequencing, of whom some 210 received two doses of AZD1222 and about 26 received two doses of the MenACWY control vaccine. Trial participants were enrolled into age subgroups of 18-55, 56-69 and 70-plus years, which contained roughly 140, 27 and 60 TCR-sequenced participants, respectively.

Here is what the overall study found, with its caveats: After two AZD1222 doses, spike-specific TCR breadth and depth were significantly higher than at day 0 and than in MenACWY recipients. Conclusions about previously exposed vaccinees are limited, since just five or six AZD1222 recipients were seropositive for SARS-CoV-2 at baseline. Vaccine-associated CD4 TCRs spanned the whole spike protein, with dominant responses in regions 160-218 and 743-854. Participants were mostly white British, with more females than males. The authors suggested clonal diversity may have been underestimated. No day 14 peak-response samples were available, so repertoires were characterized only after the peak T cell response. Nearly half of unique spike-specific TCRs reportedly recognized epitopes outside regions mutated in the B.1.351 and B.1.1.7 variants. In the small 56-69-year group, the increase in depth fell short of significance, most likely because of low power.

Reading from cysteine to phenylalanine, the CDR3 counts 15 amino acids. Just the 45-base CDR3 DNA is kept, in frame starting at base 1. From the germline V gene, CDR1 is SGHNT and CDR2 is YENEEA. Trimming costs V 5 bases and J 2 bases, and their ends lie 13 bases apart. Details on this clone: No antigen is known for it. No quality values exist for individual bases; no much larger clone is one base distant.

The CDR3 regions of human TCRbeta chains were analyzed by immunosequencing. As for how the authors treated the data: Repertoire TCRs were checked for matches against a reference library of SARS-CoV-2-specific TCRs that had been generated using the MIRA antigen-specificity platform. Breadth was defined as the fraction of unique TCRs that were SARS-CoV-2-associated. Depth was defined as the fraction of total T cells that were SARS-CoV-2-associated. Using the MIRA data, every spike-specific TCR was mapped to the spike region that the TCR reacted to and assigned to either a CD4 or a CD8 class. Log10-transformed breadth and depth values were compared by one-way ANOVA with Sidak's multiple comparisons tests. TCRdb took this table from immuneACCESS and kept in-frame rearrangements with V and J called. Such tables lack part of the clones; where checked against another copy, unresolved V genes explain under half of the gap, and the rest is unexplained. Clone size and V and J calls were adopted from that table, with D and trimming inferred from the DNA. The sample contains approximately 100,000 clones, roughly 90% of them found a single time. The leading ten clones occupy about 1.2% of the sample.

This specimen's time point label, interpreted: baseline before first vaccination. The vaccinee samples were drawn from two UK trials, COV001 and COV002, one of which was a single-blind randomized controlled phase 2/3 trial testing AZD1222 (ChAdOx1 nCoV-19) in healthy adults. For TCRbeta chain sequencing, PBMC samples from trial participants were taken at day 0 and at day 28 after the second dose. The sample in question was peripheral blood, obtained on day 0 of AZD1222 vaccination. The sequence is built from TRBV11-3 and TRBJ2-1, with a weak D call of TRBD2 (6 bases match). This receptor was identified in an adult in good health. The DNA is TGTGCCAGCAGCGCATCTAGCGCCGCCTACAATGAGCAGTTCTTC. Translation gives CASSASSAAYNEQFF. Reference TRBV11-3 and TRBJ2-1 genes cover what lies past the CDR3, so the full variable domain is EAGVVQSPRYKIIEKKQPVAFWCNPISGHNTLYWYLQNLGQGPELLIRYENEEAVDDSQLPKDRFSAERLKGVDSTLKIQPAELGDSAVYLCASSASSAAYNEQFFGPGTRLTVL.